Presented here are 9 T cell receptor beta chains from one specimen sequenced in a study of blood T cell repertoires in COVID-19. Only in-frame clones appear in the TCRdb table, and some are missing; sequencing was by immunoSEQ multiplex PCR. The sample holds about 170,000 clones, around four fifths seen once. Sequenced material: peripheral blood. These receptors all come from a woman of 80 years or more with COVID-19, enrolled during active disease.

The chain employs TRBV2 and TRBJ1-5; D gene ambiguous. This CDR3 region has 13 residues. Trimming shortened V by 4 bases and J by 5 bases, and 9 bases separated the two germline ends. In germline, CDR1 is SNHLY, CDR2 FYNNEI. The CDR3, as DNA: TGTGCCAGCAGTGTTGGCCCCTATCAGCCCCAGCATTTT. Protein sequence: CASSVGPYQPQHF. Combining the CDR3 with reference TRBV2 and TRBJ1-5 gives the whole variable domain EPEVTQTPSHQVTQMGQEVILRCVPISNHLYFYWYRQILGQKVEFLVSFYNNEISEKSEIFDDQFSVERPDGSNFTLKIRSTKLEDSAMYFCASSVGPYQPQHFGDGTRLSIL.

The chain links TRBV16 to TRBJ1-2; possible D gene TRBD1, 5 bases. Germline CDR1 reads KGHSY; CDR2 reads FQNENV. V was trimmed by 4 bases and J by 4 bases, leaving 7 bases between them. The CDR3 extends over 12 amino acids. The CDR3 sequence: CASSRTGYGYTF. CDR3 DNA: TGTGCCAGCAGCCGAACAGGCTATGGCTACACCTTC. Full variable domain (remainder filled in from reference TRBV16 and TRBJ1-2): GEEVAQTPKHLVRGEGQKAKLYCAPIKGHSYVFWYQQVLKNEFKFLISFQNENVFDETGMPKERFSAKCLPNSPCSLEIQATKLEDSAVYFCASSRTGYGYTFGSGTRLTVV.

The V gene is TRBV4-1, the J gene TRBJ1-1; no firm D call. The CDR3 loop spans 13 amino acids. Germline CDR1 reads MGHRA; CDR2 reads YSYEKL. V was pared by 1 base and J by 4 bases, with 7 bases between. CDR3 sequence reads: CASSQVPGTEAFF. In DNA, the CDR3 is TGCGCCAGCAGCCAAGTTCCGGGCACTGAAGCTTTCTTT.

The CDR3 DNA reads TGTGCCAGCAGTTATGACGGAAAACTAACCTACGAGCAGTACTTC. Translation: CASSYDGKLTYEQYF. The chain couples TRBV6-5 to TRBJ2-7, with D unclear. Germline V gives CDR1 MNHEY, CDR2 SVGAGI. V lost 3 bases to trimming and J lost 2 bases, with 14 bases between them. The CDR3 spans 15 residues.

The CDR3 DNA follows: TGCGCCAGCAGCGCCGGGACAGGGAATAGTTCACCCCTCCACTTT. This sequence encodes CASSAGTGNSSPLHF. The chain joins TRBV5-1 to TRBJ1-6, with 9 bases matching TRBD1. In germline, CDR1 is SGHRS, CDR2 YFSETQ. The CDR3 covers 15 residues. Losses at the gene ends were 4 bases for V and 9 bases for J; bases not matched to a gene: 8.

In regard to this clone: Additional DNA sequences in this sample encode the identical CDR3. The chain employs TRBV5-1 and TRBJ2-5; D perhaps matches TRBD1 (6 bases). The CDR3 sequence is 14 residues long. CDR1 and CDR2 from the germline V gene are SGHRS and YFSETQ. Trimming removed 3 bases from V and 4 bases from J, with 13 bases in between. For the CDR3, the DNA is TGCGCCAGCAGCTCCACAGGGAGCGGAGAGACCCAGTACTTC. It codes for CASSSTGSGETQYF.

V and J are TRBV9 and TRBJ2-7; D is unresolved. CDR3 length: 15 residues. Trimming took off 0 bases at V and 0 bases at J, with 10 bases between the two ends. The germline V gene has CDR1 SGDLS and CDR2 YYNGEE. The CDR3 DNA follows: TGTGCCAGCAGCGTAGACGGCGGTCGCTCCTACGAGCAGTACTTC. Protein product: CASSVDGGRSYEQYF.

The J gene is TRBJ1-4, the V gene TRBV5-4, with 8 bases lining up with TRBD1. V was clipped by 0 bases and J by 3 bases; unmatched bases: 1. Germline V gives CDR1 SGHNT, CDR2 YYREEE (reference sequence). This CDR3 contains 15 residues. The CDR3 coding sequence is TGTGCCAGCAGCTTGGGGGGACAGGCTAATGAAAAACTGTTTTTT. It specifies CASSLGGQANEKLFF.

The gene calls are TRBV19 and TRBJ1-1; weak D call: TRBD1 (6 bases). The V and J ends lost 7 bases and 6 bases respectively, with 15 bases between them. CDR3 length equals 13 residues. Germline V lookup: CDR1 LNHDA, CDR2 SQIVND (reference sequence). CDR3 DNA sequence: TGTGCCAGTATCCCAACAGGGAATCCTGAAGCTTTCTTT. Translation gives CASIPTGNPEAFF. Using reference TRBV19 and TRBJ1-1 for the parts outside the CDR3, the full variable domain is DGGITQSPKYLFRKEGQNVTLSCEQNLNHDAMYWYRQDPGQGLRLIYYSQIVNDFQKGDIAEGYSVSREKKESFPLTVTSAQKNPTAFYLCASIPTGNPEAFFGQGTRLTVV.